This is a list of T cell receptor beta chains from one sample in a study of cytomegalovirus exposure and HLA in healthy donors. Data came from immunoSEQ multiplex PCR; TCRdb stores just in-frame clones and leaves some out. The table shows about 180,000 clones, with 70% to 85% occurring only once. The sequenced material came from PBMCs. All receptors derive from a woman between 35 and 50 years old in good health and CMV-seronegative. CDR3s include the opening cysteine and the closing phenylalanine or tryptophan. A D gene is named only where the DNA matches it firmly. Only some rows state a clone size, as once, few, many or a class for expanded clones.

J | size | D | V | DNA | CDR3
TRBJ1-1 | - | - | TRBV6-1 | TGTGCCACCGCCCTGACTCGAGCGACTGAAGCTTTCTTT | CATALTRATEAFF
TRBJ1-3 | - | - | TRBV6-1 | TGTGCCAGCAGCCCAGACTTCTCTGGAAACACCATATATTTT | CASSPDFSGNTIYF
TRBJ2-1 | - | - | TRBV4-3 | TGCGCCAGCAGCCAAGAGGGGTATGGAGGCCACTTTTTTACCACATACAATGAGCAGTTCTTC | CASSQEGYGGHFFTTYNEQFF
TRBJ1-2 | - | TRBD1 | TRBV5-1 | TGCGCCAGCAGCTTGGTACTACAGGGGCCCTATGGCTACACCTTC | CASSLVLQGPYGYTF
TRBJ1-1 | - | - | TRBV6-5 | TGTGCCAGCAGTTACAGGAGGAAACACACTGAAGCTTTCTTT | CASSYRRKHTEAFF
TRBJ2-1 | - | - | TRBV29-1 | TGCAGCGTTGTTGGACTTCTCGACAATGAGCAGTTCTTC | CSVVGLLDNEQFF
TRBJ1-5 | - | TRBD1 | TRBV29-1 | TGCAGCGCTGGGGGACAGGGCGCTCAGCCCCAGCATTTT | CSAGGQGAQPQHF
TRBJ2-7 | few | TRBD2 | TRBV11-3 | TGTGCCAGCACCGTTAGCGGGGGGCGCTACGAGCAGTACTTC | CASTVSGGRYEQYF
TRBJ1-1 | few | - | TRBV2 | TGTGCCAGGACTCGGACAGCGAACACTGAAGCTTTCTTT | CARTRTANTEAFF
TRBJ2-2 | - | TRBD2 | TRBV4-1 | TGCGCCAGCAGCCTAAGACTAGCGGGGAACACCGGGGAGCTGTTTTTT | CASSLRLAGNTGELFF
TRBJ2-1 | - | - | TRBV19 | TGTGCCAGCCACCCGGGACTCTTTGGCAATGAGCAGTTCTTC | CASHPGLFGNEQFF
TRBJ1-1 | - | - | TRBV30 | TGTGCCTGGATTAAAAAGAACACTGAAGCTTTCTTT | CAWIKKNTEAFF
TRBJ2-7 | - | TRBD1 | TRBV7-9 | TGTGCCAGCAGCCGAACGACAGGGACCTACGAGCAGTACTTC | CASSRTTGTYEQYF
TRBJ2-1 | - | TRBD1 | TRBV7-9 | TGTGCCAGCAGCTGGAGACAGGGGGTCTCCTACAATGAGCAGTTCTTC | CASSWRQGVSYNEQFF
TRBJ1-2 | - | TRBD1 | TRBV10-3 | TGTGCCATCAGTGAGTCGAGGAATAGACAGGGTCCCACACGCGGCTACACCTTC | CAISESRNRQGPTRGYTF
TRBJ1-3 | - | TRBD1 | TRBV4-1 | TGCGCCAGCAGCCTGCGACAGGGAGGCAGCACCATATATTTT | CASSLRQGGSTIYF
TRBJ1-2 | - | TRBD1 | TRBV28 | TGTGCCAGCAGTTTAATGGACAGGGGTTTTAGGAGAGGGTATGGCTACACCTTC | CASSLMDRGFRRGYGYTF
TRBJ1-2 | few | - | TRBV6-1 | TGTGCCAGCGCTGGACAGCTTCTTAACTATGGCTACACCTTC | CASAGQLLNYGYTF
TRBJ2-7 | - | TRBD1 | TRBV4-3 | TGCGCCAGCAGCCTGAGTGCAGGGGGCGCGGAGCAGTACTTC | CASSLSAGGAEQYF
TRBJ2-6 | once | - | TRBV10-2 | TGCGCCACCGCCGCTCCCACTCTTTCTGGGGCCAACGTCCTGACTTTC | CATAAPTLSGANVLTF
TRBJ1-5 | - | TRBD1 | TRBV6-5 | TGTGCCAGCAGTGACAGGGTTAACCAGCCCCAGCATTTT | CASSDRVNQPQHF
TRBJ2-2 | - | TRBD1 | TRBV2 | TGTGCCAGCCGGACAGGTTCGAACACCGGGGAGCTGTTTTTT | CASRTGSNTGELFF
TRBJ2-7 | - | - | TRBV19 | TGTGCCAGTAGTCCCTTCACGGGGGTCGAGCAGTACTTC | CASSPFTGVEQYF
TRBJ1-1 | - | - | TRBV15 | TGTGCCACCAGCAGTCACAGGGCCACTGAAGCTTTCTTT | CATSSHRATEAFF
TRBJ1-6 | - | - | TRBV25-1 | TGTGCCAGCAGTGAATTCGGGGATTCACCCCTCCACTTT | CASSEFGDSPLHF
TRBJ2-7 | - | TRBD1 | TRBV11-2 | TGTGCCAGCAGCTTTACCGACAGGGTCTCCTACGAGCAGTACTTC | CASSFTDRVSYEQYF
TRBJ1-1 | - | TRBD1 | TRBV5-6 | TGTGCCAGCAGCTTGCAGGGGGCCCTACAGAACACTGAAGCTTTCTTT | CASSLQGALQNTEAFF
TRBJ2-6 | - | TRBD2 | TRBV28 | TGTGCCAGCAGTCCCCCGGGGGGAAGGATATCTGGGGCCAACGTCCTGACTTTC | CASSPPGGRISGANVLTF
TRBJ2-5 | - | TRBD1 | TRBV27 | TGTGCCAGCCGACGACAGGGGTTGTTAAAAGAGACCCAGTACTTC | CASRRQGLLKETQYF
TRBJ1-1 | few | - | TRBV4-1 | TGTGCCAGCAGCCAAGAGGGGGGTCAAGGTGGGACTGAAGCTTTCTTT | CASSQEGGQGGTEAFF
TRBJ2-1 | - | - | TRBV5-1 | TGCGCCAGCAGTCAAAATGAGGGTTTTTCTGAGCAGTTCTTC | CASSQNEGFSEQFF
TRBJ2-3 | - | - | TRBV9 | TGTGCCAGCAGTCTAGCGTTTAGCACAGATACGCAGTATTTT | CASSLAFSTDTQYF
TRBJ2-1 | - | TRBD2 | TRBV5-1 | TGCGCCAGCAGCTCTGTCCAACTAGCGGACCATGAGCAGTTCTTC | CASSSVQLADHEQFF
TRBJ1-2 | - | - | TRBV7-8 | TGTGCCAGCAGCTTAGTCGGGGTTAACTATGGCTACACCTTC | CASSLVGVNYGYTF
TRBJ2-2 | - | - | TRBV6-5 | TGTGCCAGCAGTTCCGGACTCCTAAGGGAGCTGTTTTTT | CASSSGLLRELFF
TRBJ1-2 | - | - | TRBV19 | TGTGCCAGTAGTATGGTCAGCCCGTCAGGAGGCTACACCTTC | CASSMVSPSGGYTF
TRBJ2-7 | - | TRBD1 | TRBV5-4 | TGTGCCAGCAAAAAGACAGGGGGCAGCTACGAGCAGTACTTC | CASKKTGGSYEQYF
TRBJ2-3 | - | TRBD2 | TRBV5-6 | TGTGCCAGCAGCTTCGGCGGGAGCGACACAGATACGCAGTATTTT | CASSFGGSDTDTQYF
TRBJ1-3 | - | - | TRBV30 | TGTGCCTGGAGTGTGGGACAAACTGGAAACACCATATATTTT | CAWSVGQTGNTIYF
TRBJ2-1 | - | - | TRBV9 | TGTGCCAGCAGCCAAGAAGGGGACAATGAGCAGTTCTTC | CASSQEGDNEQFF
TRBJ1-2 | - | TRBD1 | TRBV19 | TGTGCCAGTAGTATATTAGGGGGCGACTATGGCTACACCTTC | CASSILGGDYGYTF
TRBJ2-3 | - | - | TRBV9 | TGTGCCAGCAGCCCCCAGTCCCAGGATACGCAGTATTTT | CASSPQSQDTQYF
TRBJ1-2 | few | - | TRBV29-1 | TGCAGCGTTGAGACAGGCCCTCCTAACTATGGCTACACCTTC | CSVETGPPNYGYTF
TRBJ1-5 | - | - | TRBV19 | TGTGCCAGTAGTATAGCAGGGGCCCCGAAGCATTTT | CASSIAGAPKHF
TRBJ2-7 | - | - | TRBV27 | TGTGCCAGCAGCTTAGCTGGGCTAGCGATCTACGAGCAGTACTTC | CASSLAGLAIYEQYF
TRBJ2-2 | - | TRBD1 | TRBV19 | TGTGCCAGTAGCCTGGACAGGGGATCCGGGGAGCTGTTTTTT | CASSLDRGSGELFF
TRBJ2-1 | - | TRBD2 | TRBV18 | TGTGCCAGCTCACCACCGACTAGCGGGAGGGGGCTTAATGAGCAGTTCTTC | CASSPPTSGRGLNEQFF
TRBJ2-7 | - | TRBD1 | TRBV6-5 | TGTGCCAGCAGTTACTCGAGGGACAGGATGAACTACGAGCAGTACTTC | CASSYSRDRMNYEQYF
TRBJ1-2 | - | TRBD1 | TRBV28 | TGTGCCAGCAGTCTCAGGGGGGCATATGGCTACACCTTC | CASSLRGAYGYTF
TRBJ1-4 | - | TRBD1 | TRBV7-9 | TGTGCCAGCAGCGCGCTAGGGGGCACCAATGAAAAACTGTTTTTT | CASSALGGTNEKLFF
TRBJ1-3 | few | - | TRBV4-1 | TGCGCCAGCAGCCAAGAAGGAGGGGCCGGAAACACCATATATTTT | CASSQEGGAGNTIYF
TRBJ2-3 | - | - | TRBV4-1 | TGCGCCAGCAGCCAAGAAGGCAGAGGAGATACGCAGTATTTT | CASSQEGRGDTQYF
TRBJ2-3 | - | - | TRBV4-2 | TGTGCCAGCAGCCAAGTCGGAGATGGAACAGATACGCAGTATTTT | CASSQVGDGTDTQYF
TRBJ2-7 | - | - | TRBV19 | TGTGCCAGTAGTATAGATCGGACAGCCTACGAGCAGTACTTC | CASSIDRTAYEQYF